One TCR beta chain is described in this entry. Antigen unknown. Method: immunoSEQ multiplex PCR; TCRdb's copy keeps in-frame clones and lacks some. The data show around 180,000 clones, with 70% to 90% seen just once and approximately 7.7% held by the top ten. The sample belongs to a study of T cell responses to AZD1222 COVID-19 vaccine. General observations from the study: A rise in Spike-specific TCR breadth and depth followed two AZD1222 doses. There were repertoire samples only from the period after the peak T cell response.

The CDR3 length is 14 residues. V lost 1 base, J lost 6 bases, and 10 bases lay in between. Per germline, CDR1 SGHVS and CDR2 FQNEAQ. The source is an adult in good health. This sequence joins TRBV7-8 and TRBJ2-4, with D possibly matching TRBD1 (5 bases). This sample comprised peripheral blood, obtained on day 0 of AZD1222 vaccination. The CDR3 DNA sequence: TGTGCCAGCAGCTTAGAAGGACAAGCAAACATTCAGTACTTC. Translation: CASSLEGQANIQYF.